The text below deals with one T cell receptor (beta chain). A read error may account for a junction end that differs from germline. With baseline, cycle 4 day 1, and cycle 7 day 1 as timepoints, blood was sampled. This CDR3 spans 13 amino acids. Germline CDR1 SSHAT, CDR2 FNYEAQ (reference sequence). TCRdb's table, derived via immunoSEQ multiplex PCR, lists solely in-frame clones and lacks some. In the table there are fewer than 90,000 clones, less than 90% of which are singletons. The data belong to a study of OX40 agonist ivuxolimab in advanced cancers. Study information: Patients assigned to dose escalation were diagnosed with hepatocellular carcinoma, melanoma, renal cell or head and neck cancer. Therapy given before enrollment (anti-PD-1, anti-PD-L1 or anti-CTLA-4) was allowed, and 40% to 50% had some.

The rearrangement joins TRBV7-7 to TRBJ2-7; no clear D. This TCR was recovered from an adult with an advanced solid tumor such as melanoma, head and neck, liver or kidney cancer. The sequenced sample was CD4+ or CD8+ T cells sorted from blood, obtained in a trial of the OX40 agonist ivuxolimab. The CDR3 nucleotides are TGTGCTAGCAGCTTTCTGCGACACTACGAGCAGTACTTC. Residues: CASSFLRHYEQYF.